This TCR beta chain was identified in a study of T-cell memory formation after mild COVID-19. Study at large: The two donors had largely donor-specific TCR clusters.

Constant-segment primers were used for 5'RACE, and the resulting TCR alpha and TCR beta cDNA libraries carried sample barcodes and UMIs. From the 5' RACE reads, TCRdb called clonotypes with MiXCR, one entry per CDR3 protein. This table has 350,000 to 500,000 distinct CDR3 sequences, 20% to 25% appearing once. Comments on this clonotype: The antigen remains unidentified.

Study-wide points: Cross-reactive memory seemingly joined, as some responding clones were found in pre-infection memory. Second-wave clones that peaked on day 37 lacked confirmed SARS-CoV-2 specificity.

Per germline, CDR1 SGHAT and CDR2 FQDESV (reference sequence). V trimming: 8 bases; J trimming: 6 bases; junction bases outside the gene matches: 8. CDR3 size: 13 residues. The clonotype was recovered from an adult woman who had mild COVID-19 (a few samples of this study predate the infection). Cell type and time point are not known. Sequenced sample: PBMCs or a T cell subset sorted from them (not recorded which). This rearrangement joins TRBV11-1 to TRBJ2-7; 9 positions match TRBD1. The CDR3 loop is CASGTGNSGEQYF. The CDR3 DNA sequence: TGTGCCAGCGGGACAGGGAATAGTGGCGAGCAGTACTTC.